A selection of T cell receptor beta chains follows, all from one sample in a study of shared T cell receptors in the human thymus. Here immunoSEQ multiplex PCR was the method, and the copy in TCRdb shows in-frame clones only, minus some. Of some 640,000 clones listed, around 87% are singletons. The data also belong to a second study, concerning human thymus T cells.

Material: thymocytes. These receptors originate from a boy younger than two with a congenital heart defect. Both conserved end residues are part of each CDR3. A D gene is named only where the DNA matches it firmly. Rows may omit the clone size; those that give it use once, few, many or a size class.

j_call,clone_size,d_call,v_call,cdr3_aa,cdr3_nt
TRBJ2-2,-,TRBD2,TRBV18,CASSPFIAGNTGELFF,TGTGCCAGCTCACCCTTTATAGCGGGAAACACCGGGGAGCTGTTTTTT
TRBJ2-7,-,TRBD1,TRBV5-5,CASSPGGQDLYEQYF,TGTGCCAGCAGCCCCGGGGGACAGGACTTATACGAGCAGTACTTC
TRBJ1-1,-,-,TRBV4-2,CASSHTEVFIPFF,TGTGCCAGCAGCCACACAGAAGTGTTTATCCCATTCTTT
TRBJ2-7,-,TRBD2,TRBV6-6,CASSLNSGLKSYEQYF,TGTGCCAGCAGTTTAAATAGCGGGTTGAAATCCTACGAGCAGTACTTC
TRBJ2-1,-,-,TRBV29-1,CSVGRYNEQFF,TGCAGCGTTGGCAGATACAATGAGCAGTTCTTC
TRBJ2-7,few,-,TRBV27,CASSFKGSLEQYF,TGTGCCAGCAGTTTCAAGGGGTCTCTCGAGCAGTACTTC
TRBJ2-1,-,TRBD2,TRBV28,CASSPFAGGLRWVVNEQFF,TGTGCCAGCAGTCCCTTTGCGGGGGGGCTTCGGTGGGTGGTGAATGAGCAGTTCTTC
TRBJ2-1,-,-,TRBV9,CASSVGKGGQNNEQFF,TGTGCCAGCAGCGTAGGTAAGGGCGGGCAAAACAATGAGCAGTTCTTC
TRBJ2-1,-,TRBD2,TRBV30,CAWSVLRLAGVHYNEQFF,TGTGCCTGGAGTGTACTTAGACTAGCGGGAGTCCACTACAATGAGCAGTTCTTC
TRBJ2-1,-,-,TRBV25-1,CASSDPGHGEQFF,TGTGCCAGCAGTGATCCGGGACATGGTGAGCAGTTCTTC
TRBJ1-4,-,TRBD1,TRBV15,CATSRDRDRGLGEKLFF,TGTGCCACCAGCAGAGACCGGGACAGGGGGCTGGGAGAAAAACTGTTTTTT
TRBJ2-2,-,TRBD1,TRBV11-2,CASSLGTGDITGELFF,TGTGCCAGCAGCTTAGGGACAGGGGATATCACCGGGGAGCTGTTTTTT
TRBJ1-6,once,TRBD1,TRBV18,CASADRGLSYNSPLHF,TGTGCCAGCGCCGACAGGGGACTTTCCTATAATTCACCCCTCCACTTT
TRBJ1-2,-,TRBD1,TRBV7-9,CASSLIGTRDSPTNYGYTF,TGTGCCAGCAGCTTAATTGGCACACGGGACAGTCCTACTAACTATGGCTACACCTTC
TRBJ1-6,-,-,TRBV6-1,CASSELSSYNSPLHF,TGTGCCAGCAGTGAACTGAGCTCCTATAATTCACCCCTCCACTTT
TRBJ1-5,few,TRBD1,TRBV14,CASSSRDSNQPQHF,TGTGCCAGCAGTTCGAGGGACAGTAATCAGCCCCAGCATTTT
TRBJ2-1,-,-,TRBV6-5,CASRGAWISYNEQFF,TGTGCCAGCAGGGGCGCTTGGATCAGCTACAATGAGCAGTTCTTC
TRBJ2-1,-,TRBD2,TRBV19,CASSDSGGGNEQFF,TGTGCCAGTAGTGATAGCGGGGGGGGAAATGAGCAGTTCTTC
TRBJ1-2,-,-,TRBV5-1,CASSPRGEYGYTF,TGCGCCAGCAGCCCCAGGGGAGAGTATGGCTACACCTTC
TRBJ2-3,-,-,TRBV7-2,CASSSPDSSSTDTQYF,TGTGCCAGCAGCTCCCCGGACAGTTCTAGCACAGATACGCAGTATTTT
TRBJ1-5,-,-,TRBV7-9,CASSFQLSDGGWSQPQHF,TGTGCCAGCAGCTTCCAACTATCTGACGGGGGGTGGAGTCAGCCCCAGCATTTT
TRBJ2-4,-,TRBD1,TRBV27,CASSSLDRDRFGLGNIQYF,TGTGCCAGCAGTTCCCTGGACAGGGATCGGTTTGGCTTAGGAAACATTCAGTACTTC
TRBJ2-4,once,-,TRBV6-5,CASREGRFLNIQYF,TGTGCCAGCAGGGAGGGACGGTTTCTCAACATTCAGTACTTC
TRBJ1-1,-,-,TRBV5-4,CASSFYRGRGAEAFF,TGTGCCAGCAGCTTCTATAGGGGGAGGGGAGCTGAAGCTTTCTTT